One TCR beta chain is described in this entry. Trimming took 6 bases from V and 12 from J, leaving 20 bases between them. The CDR3 contains 13 residues. CDR1 LNHDA and CDR2 SQIVND come from the germline V gene (reference sequence). The data derive from a study of blood T cell repertoires in COVID-19. In the authors' methods: Amplification of reference gene primers provided the estimated nucleated cell counts. Sequencing was performed with immunoSEQ multiplex PCR; in TCRdb, only in-frame clones are kept and a portion is missing. V, J and clone size reflect that table, while D and trimming were determined from the DNA. The sample lists some 100,000 clones, more than 85% occurring once.

This chain uses TRBV19 with TRBJ2-5; a possible D gene is TRBD2 (6 bases). The sequence derives from a man in his fifties or sixties with acute or convalescent COVID-19. The material sequenced was peripheral blood. As DNA, the CDR3 is TGTGCCAGTAGCCAAGACAAGCGGACTAAGGAGTACTTC. Protein: CASSQDKRTKEYF.